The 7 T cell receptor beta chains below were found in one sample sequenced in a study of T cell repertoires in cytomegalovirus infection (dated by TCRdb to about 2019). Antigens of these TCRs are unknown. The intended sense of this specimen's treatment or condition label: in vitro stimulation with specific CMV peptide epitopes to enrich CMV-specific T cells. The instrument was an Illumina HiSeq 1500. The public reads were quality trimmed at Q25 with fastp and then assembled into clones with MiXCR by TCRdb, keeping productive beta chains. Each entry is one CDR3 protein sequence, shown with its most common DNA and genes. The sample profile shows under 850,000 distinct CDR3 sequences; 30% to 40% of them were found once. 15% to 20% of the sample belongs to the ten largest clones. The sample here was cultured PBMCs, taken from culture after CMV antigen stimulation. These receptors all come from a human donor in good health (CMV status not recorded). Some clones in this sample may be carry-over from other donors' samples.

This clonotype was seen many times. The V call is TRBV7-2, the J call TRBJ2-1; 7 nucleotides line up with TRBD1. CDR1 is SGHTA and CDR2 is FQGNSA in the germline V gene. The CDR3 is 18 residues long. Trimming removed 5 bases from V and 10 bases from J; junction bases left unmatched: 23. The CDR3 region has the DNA TGTGCCAGCAGCCCGGTAAAATACAGGGGAGTACCGGCGGGCGAGCAGTTCTTC. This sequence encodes CASSPVKYRGVPAGEQFF.

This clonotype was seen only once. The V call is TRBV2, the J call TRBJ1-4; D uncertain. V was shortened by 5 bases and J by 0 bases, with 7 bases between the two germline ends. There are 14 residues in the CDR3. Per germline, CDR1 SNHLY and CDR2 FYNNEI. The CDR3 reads CASSIEATNEKLFF. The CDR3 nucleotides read TGTGCCAGCAGTATAGAAGCAACTAATGAAAAACTGTTTTTT.

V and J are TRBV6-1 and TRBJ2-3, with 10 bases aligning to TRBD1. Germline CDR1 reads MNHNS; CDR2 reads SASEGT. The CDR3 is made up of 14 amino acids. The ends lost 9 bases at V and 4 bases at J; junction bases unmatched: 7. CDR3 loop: CARAGQGIPDTQYF. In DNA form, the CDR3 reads TGTGCCAGAGCGGGACAGGGGATCCCAGATACGCAGTATTTT.

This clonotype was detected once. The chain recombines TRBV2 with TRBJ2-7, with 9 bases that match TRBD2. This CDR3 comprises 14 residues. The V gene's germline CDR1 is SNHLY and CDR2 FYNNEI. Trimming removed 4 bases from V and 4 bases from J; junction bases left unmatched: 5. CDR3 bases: TGTGCCAGCAGTGCCCTAGCGGGACTTTACGAGCAGTACTTC. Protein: CASSALAGLYEQYF. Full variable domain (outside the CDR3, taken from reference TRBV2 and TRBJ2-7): EPEVTQTPSHQVTQMGQEVILRCVPISNHLYFYWYRQILGQKVEFLVSFYNNEISEKSEIFDDQFSVERPDGSNFTLKIRSTKLEDSAMYFCASSALAGLYEQYFGPGTRLTVT.

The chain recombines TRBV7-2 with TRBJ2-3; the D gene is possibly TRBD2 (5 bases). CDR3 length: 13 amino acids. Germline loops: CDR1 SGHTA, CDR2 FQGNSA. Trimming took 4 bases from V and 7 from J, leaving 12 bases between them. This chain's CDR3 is CASSSEGPNTQYF. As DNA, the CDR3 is TGTGCCAGCAGCTCAGAGGGCCCAAATACGCAGTATTTT. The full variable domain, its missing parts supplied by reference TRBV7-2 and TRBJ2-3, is GAGVSQSPSNKVTEKGKDVELRCDPISGHTALYWYRQSLGQGLEFLIYFQGNSAPDKSGLPSDRFSAERTGGSVSTLTIQRTQQEDSAVYLCASSSEGPNTQYFGPGTRLTVL.

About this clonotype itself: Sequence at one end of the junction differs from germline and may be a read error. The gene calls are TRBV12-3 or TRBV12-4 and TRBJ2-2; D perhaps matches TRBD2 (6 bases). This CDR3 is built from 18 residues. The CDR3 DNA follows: TGTACCAGCAGTTTTAACCCTTTAGCGGCTAGGACTTCCGGGGAGCTGTTTTTT. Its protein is CTSSFNPLAARTSGELFF.

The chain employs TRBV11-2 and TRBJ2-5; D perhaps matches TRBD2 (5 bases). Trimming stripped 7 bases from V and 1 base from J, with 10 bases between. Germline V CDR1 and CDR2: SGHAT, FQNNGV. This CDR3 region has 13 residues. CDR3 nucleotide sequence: TGTGCCAGCACCCTAGCCGTCCAAGAGACCCAGTACTTC. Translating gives CASTLAVQETQYF.